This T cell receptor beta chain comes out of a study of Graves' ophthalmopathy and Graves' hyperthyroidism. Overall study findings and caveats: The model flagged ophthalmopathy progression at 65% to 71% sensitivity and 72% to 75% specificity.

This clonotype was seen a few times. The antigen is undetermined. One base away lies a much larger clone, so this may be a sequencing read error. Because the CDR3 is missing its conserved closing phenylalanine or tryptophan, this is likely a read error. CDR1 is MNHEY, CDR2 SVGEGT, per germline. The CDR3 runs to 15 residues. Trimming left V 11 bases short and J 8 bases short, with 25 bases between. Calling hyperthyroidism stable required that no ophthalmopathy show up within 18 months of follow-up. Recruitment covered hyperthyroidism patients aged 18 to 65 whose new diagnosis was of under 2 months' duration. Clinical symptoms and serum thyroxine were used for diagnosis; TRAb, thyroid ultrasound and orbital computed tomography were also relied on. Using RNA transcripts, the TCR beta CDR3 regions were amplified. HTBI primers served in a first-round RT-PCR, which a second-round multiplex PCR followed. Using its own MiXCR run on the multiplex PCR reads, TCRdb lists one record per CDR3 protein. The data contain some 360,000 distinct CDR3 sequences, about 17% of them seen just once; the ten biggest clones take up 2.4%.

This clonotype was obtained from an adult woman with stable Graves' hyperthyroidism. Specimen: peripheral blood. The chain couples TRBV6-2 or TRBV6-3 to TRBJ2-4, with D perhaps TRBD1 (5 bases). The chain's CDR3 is CAAAPPTKGADIQYL. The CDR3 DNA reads TGTGCCGCTGCCCCTCCGACGAAAGGGGCAGACATTCAGTACCTC.